This record covers a single TCR beta chain. Germline CDR1 LGHDT, CDR2 YNNKEL (reference sequence). CDR3 length: 16 amino acids. With 0 bases removed from V and 2 bases from J, the gap between germline ends came to 11 bases. This specimen belongs to a study of control samples from healthy donors and cancer patients. Assay: immunoSEQ multiplex PCR; the TCRdb copy retains only in-frame clones and omits some. The sample includes 60,000 to 100,000 clones, roughly 90% of them seen just once. This clonotype originated in a man between 50 and 59 years old in good health. The specimen sequenced was blood. This chain joins TRBV3-1 (or the pseudogene TRBV3-2) and TRBJ1-3, with D uncertain. The chain's CDR3 is CASSQEGRVAGNTIYF. In DNA form, the CDR3 reads TGTGCCAGCAGCCAAGAAGGAAGGGTGGCTGGAAACACCATATATTTT.